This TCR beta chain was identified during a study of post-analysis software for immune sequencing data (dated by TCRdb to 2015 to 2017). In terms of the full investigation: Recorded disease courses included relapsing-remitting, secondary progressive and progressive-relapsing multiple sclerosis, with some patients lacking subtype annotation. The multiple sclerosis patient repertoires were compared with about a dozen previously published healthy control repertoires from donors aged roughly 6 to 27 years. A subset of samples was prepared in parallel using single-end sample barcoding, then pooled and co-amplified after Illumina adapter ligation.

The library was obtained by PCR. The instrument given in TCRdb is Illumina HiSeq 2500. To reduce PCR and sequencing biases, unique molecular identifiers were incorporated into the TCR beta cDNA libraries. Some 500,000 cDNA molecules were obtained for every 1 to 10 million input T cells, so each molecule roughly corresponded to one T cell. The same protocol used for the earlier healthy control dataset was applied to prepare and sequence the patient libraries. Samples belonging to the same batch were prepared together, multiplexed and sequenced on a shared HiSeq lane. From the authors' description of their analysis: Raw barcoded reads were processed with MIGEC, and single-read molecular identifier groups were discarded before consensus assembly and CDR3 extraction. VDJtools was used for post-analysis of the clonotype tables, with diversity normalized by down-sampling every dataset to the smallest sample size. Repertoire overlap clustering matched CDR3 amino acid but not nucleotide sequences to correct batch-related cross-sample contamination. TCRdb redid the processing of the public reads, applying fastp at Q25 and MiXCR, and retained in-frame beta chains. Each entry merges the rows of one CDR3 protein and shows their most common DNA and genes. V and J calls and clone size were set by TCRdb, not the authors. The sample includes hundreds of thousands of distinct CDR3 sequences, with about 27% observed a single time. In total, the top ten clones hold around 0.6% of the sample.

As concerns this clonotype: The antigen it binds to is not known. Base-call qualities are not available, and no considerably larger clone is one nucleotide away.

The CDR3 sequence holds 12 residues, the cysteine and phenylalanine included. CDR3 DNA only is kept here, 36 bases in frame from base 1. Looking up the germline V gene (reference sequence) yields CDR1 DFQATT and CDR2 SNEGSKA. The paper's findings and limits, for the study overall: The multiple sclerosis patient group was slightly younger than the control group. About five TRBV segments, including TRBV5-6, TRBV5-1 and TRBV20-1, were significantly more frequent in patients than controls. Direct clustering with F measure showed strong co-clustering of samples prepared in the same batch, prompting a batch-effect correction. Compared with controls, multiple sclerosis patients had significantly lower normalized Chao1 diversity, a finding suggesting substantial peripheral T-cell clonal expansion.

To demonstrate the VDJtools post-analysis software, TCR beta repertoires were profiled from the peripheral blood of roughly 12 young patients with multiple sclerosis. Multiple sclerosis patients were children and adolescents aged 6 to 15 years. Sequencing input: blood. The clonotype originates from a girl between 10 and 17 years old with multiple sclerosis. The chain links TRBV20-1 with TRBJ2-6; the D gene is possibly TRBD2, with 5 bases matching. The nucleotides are TGCAGCAGGAGGTCTGGGGCCAACGTCCTGACTTTC. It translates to CSRRSGANVLTF.